Listed below are T cell receptor beta chains from one sample, sequenced in a study of shared clonotypes between healthy human individuals. Data came from immunoSEQ multiplex PCR; TCRdb stores just in-frame clones and leaves some out. The table has approximately 2,200,000 clones, 90% to 95% seen once. The sequencing input was naive CD8+ T cells from PBMCs. Source of these receptors: a man aged 18 to 30 in good health. Some clones in this sample may be carry-over from other donors' samples. The CDR3 runs from the conserved cysteine through the conserved F or W. Fields, in order: clone size, J gene, V gene, D gene, CDR3 DNA, CDR3 protein. A D gene is named only where the DNA matches it firmly. Where a row states a size, it is once, few, many or the class of an expanded clone; other rows omit it.

size: -; J: TRBJ2-7; V: TRBV2; D: -; DNA: TGTGCCACCGGTAGGCTGGGATACGAGCAGTACTTC; CDR3: CATGRLGYEQYF
size: few; J: TRBJ1-1; V: TRBV7-9; D: TRBD1; DNA: TGTGCCAGCAGCTTCTGGACAGGGTTGAACACTGAAGCTTTCTTT; CDR3: CASSFWTGLNTEAFF
size: -; J: TRBJ1-4; V: TRBV6-5; D: -; DNA: TGTGCCAGCAGTTACTCGAGAGGCGCGGAAAAACTGTTTTTT; CDR3: CASSYSRGAEKLFF
size: -; J: TRBJ2-3; V: TRBV10-1; D: TRBD2; DNA: TGCGCCAGCAGGCGACTAGCGGGAGCCCCAGATACGCAGTATTTT; CDR3: CASRRLAGAPDTQYF
size: -; J: TRBJ2-2; V: TRBV27; D: TRBD1; DNA: TGTGCCAGCAGTCTAATAGGGACAGGAACCGGGGAGCTGTTTTTT; CDR3: CASSLIGTGTGELFF
size: -; J: TRBJ1-5; V: TRBV9; D: TRBD1; DNA: TGTGCCAGCAGTGCACTCCGACCTGGGGACAGGGGGCCCAATCAGCCCCAGCATTTT; CDR3: CASSALRPGDRGPNQPQHF
size: -; J: TRBJ2-3; V: TRBV4-1; D: TRBD2; DNA: TGCGCCAGCAGCCAAGATCCCCAAGCGGGAGGCTTGACAGATACGCAGTATTTT; CDR3: CASSQDPQAGGLTDTQYF
size: -; J: TRBJ2-3; V: TRBV5-4; D: -; DNA: TGTGCCAGCAGCTTGGGGAGTGATACGCAGTATTTT; CDR3: CASSLGSDTQYF
size: -; J: TRBJ2-1; V: TRBV4-2; D: -; DNA: TGTGCCAGCAGCCAAGGAGGGGCGACGGATGTTAACAATGAGCAGTTCTTC; CDR3: CASSQGGATDVNNEQFF
size: -; J: TRBJ2-2; V: TRBV7-6; D: -; DNA: TGTGCCAGCCTATCCCGGGGGGCGGCTGGCACCGGGGAGCTGTTTTTT; CDR3: CASLSRGAAGTGELFF
size: -; J: TRBJ2-1; V: TRBV5-4; D: TRBD1; DNA: TGTGCCAGCAAGGACAGGAACTACAATGAGCAGTTCTTC; CDR3: CASKDRNYNEQFF
size: -; J: TRBJ1-4; V: TRBV25-1; D: -; DNA: TGTGCCAGCAGTCGAGCCGAGGGGGTTGAAGAAAAACTGTTTTTT; CDR3: CASSRAEGVEEKLFF
size: once; J: TRBJ2-1; V: TRBV5-1; D: TRBD2; DNA: TGCGCCAGCAGCTCGTTCGGGGCGGGAGGCTACAATGAGCAGTTCTTC; CDR3: CASSSFGAGGYNEQFF
size: -; J: TRBJ2-3; V: TRBV7-9; D: -; DNA: TGTGCCAGCAGCTCCTCCGATACGCAGTATTTT; CDR3: CASSSSDTQYF
size: -; J: TRBJ1-3; V: TRBV6-1; D: -; DNA: TGTGCCAGCAGTGAAGCGACAGGCTCTGGAAACACCATATATTTT; CDR3: CASSEATGSGNTIYF
size: -; J: TRBJ1-1; V: TRBV28; D: TRBD1; DNA: TGTGCCAGCAGTTTACTTAAAGACAGGGTCGAAGAGGCTTTCTTT; CDR3: CASSLLKDRVEEAFF
size: -; J: TRBJ2-2; V: TRBV28; D: TRBD1; DNA: TGTGCCATCGGACCCAGGGACAGCACCGGGGAGCTGTTTTTT; CDR3: CAIGPRDSTGELFF
size: -; J: TRBJ2-7; V: TRBV5-1; D: -; DNA: TGCGCCAGCAGCCCAGAGGGGGGGTGGTACGAGCAGTACTTC; CDR3: CASSPEGGWYEQYF
size: -; J: TRBJ2-7; V: TRBV28; D: -; DNA: TGTGCCAGCAGGCCCATTCGGGGGGCCGTTTACGAGCAGTACTTC; CDR3: CASRPIRGAVYEQYF
size: -; J: TRBJ2-1; V: TRBV27; D: -; DNA: TGTGCCAGCACCCACTCTAGAGGGGAAGTTTACAATGAGCAGTTCTTC; CDR3: CASTHSRGEVYNEQFF
size: -; J: TRBJ2-5; V: TRBV5-4; D: -; DNA: TGTGCCAGCAGCCCCGGGCTAAGGGTTAAGGAGACCCAGTACTTC; CDR3: CASSPGLRVKETQYF
size: -; J: TRBJ2-3; V: TRBV7-3; D: -; DNA: TGTGCCAGCAGTGAGCAGCCCACAGATACGCAGTATTTT; CDR3: CASSEQPTDTQYF
size: once; J: TRBJ2-7; V: TRBV7-9; D: -; DNA: TGTGCCAGCAGCTCGGGCCACAGTTACGAGCAGTACTTC; CDR3: CASSSGHSYEQYF
size: -; J: TRBJ2-7; V: TRBV11-2; D: -; DNA: TGTGCCAGCAGCCCGAACCCCTACGAGCAGTACTTC; CDR3: CASSPNPYEQYF
size: -; J: TRBJ1-2; V: TRBV4-1; D: -; DNA: TGCGCCAGCAGCCGCGACGGGACCTCTCCCAGCTATGGCTACACCTTC; CDR3: CASSRDGTSPSYGYTF
size: -; J: TRBJ2-7; V: TRBV6-5; D: TRBD1; DNA: TGTGCCAGCGGGGACAGGACGGCCAGCTCCTACGAGCAGTACTTC; CDR3: CASGDRTASSYEQYF
size: -; J: TRBJ1-5; V: TRBV28; D: -; DNA: TGTGCCAGCAGGGGCATATATAGCAATCAGCCCCAGCATTTT; CDR3: CASRGIYSNQPQHF